Listed below are T cell receptor beta chains from one sample, sequenced in a study of beta chain features in type 1 diabetes. Repertoires were generated with immunoSEQ multiplex PCR, while TCRdb's copy carries only in-frame clones and drops some. The sample records 130,000 to 150,000 clones, roughly an eighth being singletons. The sample was central memory CD4+ T cells from blood. The receptors shown here come from a man aged 18 to 35 with type 1 diabetes. Each CDR3 is given with its conserved first and last residue. Clone size is stated in some rows and not others, as once, few, many or a class when expanded.

-	TRBV7-2	TRBJ1-5	CASSLVGTGGFNQPQHF
few	TRBV18	TRBJ2-7	CASSRSGGTNYEQYF
few	TRBV30	TRBJ1-5	CAWSWGQGTYQPQHF
many	TRBV18	TRBJ2-7	CASSPPWSGLSYEQYF
few	TRBV7-8	TRBJ1-2	CASSKASNYGYTF
medium-sized	TRBV7-9	TRBJ1-3	CASSPDAGNTIYF
-	TRBV5-1	TRBJ1-2	CASSLQGRDGYTF
few	TRBV30	TRBJ1-2	CAWSVQGPGAGYTF
-	TRBV5-1	TRBJ1-2	CASSLDFKGYTF
few	TRBV5-4	TRBJ1-1	CASSLGDRENTEAFF
many	TRBV19	TRBJ2-5	CASSIPGIPNQETQYF
few	TRBV28	TRBJ1-1	CASSFPQEGTEAFF
few	TRBV9	TRBJ2-2	CASTWGTANTGELFF
few	TRBV18	TRBJ2-7	CASSPPVSGGVYEQYF
-	TRBV19	TRBJ2-2	CAGGGIGTGELFF
-	TRBV4-1	TRBJ2-5	CASSQDTDPPGRFQETQYF
-	TRBV9	TRBJ2-1	CASSGTGELYNEQFF
-	TRBV28	TRBJ1-1	CASSLPGTSTEAFF
-	TRBV5-1	TRBJ2-3	CASSPLVTGGATDTQYF
-	TRBV9	TRBJ2-1	CASSGHFSSYNEQFF
-	TRBV27	TRBJ2-1	CASSLSVGQFSNEQFF
few	TRBV6-6	TRBJ2-3	CAHGTATDTQYF
few	TRBV18	TRBJ2-1	CASLMREGLYNEQFF
-	TRBV7-2	TRBJ2-5	CASSLRTSVEETQYF
many	TRBV13	TRBJ2-6	CASSSGTGGSGANVLTF
-	TRBV5-1	TRBJ2-1	CASSFRLGQGWDEQFF
few	TRBV2	TRBJ1-5	CASREQGGQPQHF
-	TRBV9	TRBJ2-3	CASSDSGTSTDTQYF
many	TRBV2	TRBJ2-2	CASSGLANTGELFF
few	TRBV6-5	TRBJ2-1	CASATRQGVQFF
few	TRBV6-5	TRBJ1-2	CASIRAGTAGYTF
few	TRBV10-2	TRBJ2-1	CASSLGLAGNEQFF
-	TRBV7-9	TRBJ1-2	CASSIGEERGYTF
few	TRBV28	TRBJ2-7	CASRGAQGFDEQYF
few	TRBV5-6	TRBJ1-2	CASSLARNYGYTF
few	TRBV2	TRBJ1-5	CASSVGQGEEQPQHF
many	TRBV29-1	TRBJ2-2	CSVDTQATGELFF
-	TRBV4-1	TRBJ2-5	CASSQEVAAKAQYF
-	TRBV5-4	TRBJ2-2	CASSSWGAGTGELFF
few	TRBV7-9	TRBJ2-7	CASSPGLAGAFSYEQYF
-	TRBV7-9	TRBJ1-2	CASSLVGQGWNGYTF
few	TRBV30	TRBJ2-6	CAWRSQGLDSGANVLTF
-	TRBV6-5	TRBJ2-7	CASTSRGGPYEQYF
few	TRBV7-2	TRBJ2-3	CASSLEGSTDTQYF
-	TRBV5-1	TRBJ2-7	CASRGGTVGTYEQYF
-	TRBV7-3	TRBJ1-2	CASSLAGQRMGYTF
many	TRBV11-2	TRBJ2-1	CASSLDLRNEQFF
few	TRBV5-4	TRBJ1-2	CASSPGTANGYTF
few	TRBV5-1	TRBJ2-7	CASSLDRRGGEQYF
-	TRBV7-7	TRBJ2-1	CASSLSGGAGEQFF
-	TRBV6-5	TRBJ1-1	CASSTRQGNTEAFF
-	TRBV18	TRBJ2-5	CASSPLSGAETQYF
-	TRBV5-1	TRBJ2-3	CASSPGHGTDTQYF
-	TRBV30	TRBJ2-2	CAWSGQGTGELFF
-	TRBV5-1	TRBJ2-5	CASSLTGTLGETQYF
many	TRBV14	TRBJ2-3	CASRRTGAADTQYF
many	TRBV2	TRBJ2-7	CASRLRQGTYEQYF
many	TRBV10-3	TRBJ2-3	CATGDINTQYF
few	TRBV20-1	TRBJ2-3	CSASLKDTQYF
few	TRBV28	TRBJ1-4	CASSLYPGRGGTEKLFF